The 25 T cell receptor beta chains below were found in one sample sequenced in a study of PD-L1 blockade in urothelial cancer listed by TCRdb under 2017. The time point label corresponds to: peripheral blood 6 weeks after treatment start. Libraries came from the immunoSEQ multiplex PCR assay. This is the immuneACCESS table as TCRdb keeps it, with only in-frame sequences that have V and J called. A part of the clones is gone; compared with another copy, unresolved V genes explain less than half, and the rest is unexplained. The sample table contains 80,000 to 95,000 clones; only one count was recorded for approximately 87% of them. The ten largest account for approximately 8.4% of the sample. This specimen was PBMCs, taken around atezolizumab (anti-PD-L1) treatment. These receptors came from a man between 65 and 79 years old with urothelial cancer.

Written as DNA, the CDR3 is TGTGCCAGCAGTCCCGAGATCCGGCAAGAGACCCAGTACTTC. Translation gives CASSPEIRQETQYF. The chain has TRBV27 and TRBJ2-5; D not resolved. Germline loops: CDR1 MNHEY, CDR2 SMNVEV (reference sequence). The germline V and J ends were trimmed by 5 bases and 2 bases, with 12 bases remaining between them. The length of the CDR3 is 14 residues.

This clone was found once. The gene calls are TRBV5-6 and TRBJ1-2, with D uncertain. The CDR3 is made up of 13 amino acids. In germline, CDR1 is SGHDT, CDR2 YYEEEE. V was clipped by 1 base and J by 8 bases, with 12 bases between them. CDR3 amino acids: CASSLPGMEGYTF. CDR3 DNA sequence: TGTGCCAGCAGCTTGCCGGGGATGGAGGGCTACACCTTC.

The CDR3 region has the DNA TGTGCCAGCAGTAAACTAGCGGGAGAGGGCGGGGAGCTGTTTTTT. It specifies CASSKLAGEGGELFF. This chain joins TRBV6-1 and TRBJ2-2; 11 nucleotides align to TRBD2. The V and J ends lost 5 bases and 7 bases, in that order; junction bases with no gene match: 6. Germline V gene sequence: CDR1 MNHNS, CDR2 SASEGT. CDR3 length equals 15 residues.

This chain uses TRBV4-3 with TRBJ2-7, with 9 bases lining up with TRBD2. Germline V gene sequence: CDR1 LGHNA, CDR2 YSLEER. The V and J ends lost 0 bases and 4 bases, in that order; junction bases with no gene match: 7. The CDR3 sequence is 16 residues long. CDR3 amino acids: CASSQDNAGGWYEQYF. CDR3 in DNA: TGCGCCAGCAGCCAAGATAATGCGGGAGGGTGGTACGAGCAGTACTTC.

This clone was counted a few times. The chain joins TRBV2 to TRBJ2-7; TRBD1 agrees at 7 bases. The CDR3 is 16 amino acids. The junction had 19 bases not matched to a gene; V was cut back by 7 bases and J by 7 bases. CDR1 and CDR2 from the germline V gene are SNHLY and FYNNEI. The CDR3 DNA follows: TGTGCCAGCACGGAATCTATCGGGACAGACTACATAGAGCAGTACTTC. It is translated as CASTESIGTDYIEQYF.

V is TRBV6-5 and J is TRBJ2-1; 15 bases map to TRBD2. CDR3 length: 15 residues. Looked up from germline, CDR1 is MNHEY and CDR2 is SVGAGI. V shed 2 bases, J shed 7 bases, and the junction held 0 bases outside the gene matches. Written as DNA, the CDR3 is TGTGCCAGCAGTTACGGACTAGCGGGGGGGAATGAGCAGTTCTTC. Translation gives CASSYGLAGGNEQFF.

This chain uses TRBV6-5 with TRBJ2-6; D is possibly TRBD2 (6 bases). Trimming pared 4 bases from V and 4 bases from J, leaving 11 bases between. CDR1 and CDR2 (germline): MNHEY, SVGAGI. The CDR3 spans 15 residues. CDR3 sequence: CASSSRGGGANVLTF. CDR3 coding DNA: TGTGCCAGCAGTTCGAGGGGAGGAGGGGCCAACGTCCTGACTTTC.

This clone was picked up one time. The J gene is TRBJ2-5, the V gene TRBV7-2; TRBD1 aligns across 7 bases. Germline V lookup: CDR1 SGHTA, CDR2 FQGNSA. V lost 5 bases and J lost 0; bases outside the gene matches: 6. The CDR3 runs 15 residues. The CDR3 DNA follows: TGTGCCAGCAGCCCTAACGGACAGGACCAAGAGACCCAGTACTTC. Translation: CASSPNGQDQETQYF.

The CDR3 loop reads CASSLAGGEQFF. The CDR3 DNA sequence: TGTGCCAGCAGCTTAGCGGGGGGTGAGCAGTTCTTC. This chain joins TRBV7-2 and TRBJ2-1, with D perhaps matching TRBD2 (6 bases). V was trimmed by 0 bases and J by 9 bases, leaving 6 bases between them. The CDR3 spans 12 residues. Germline CDR1 and CDR2: SGHTA and FQGNSA.

The table lists this clone with many counts. The genes are TRBV19 and TRBJ1-5; D possibly corresponds to TRBD1 (5 bases). The germline V gene has CDR1 LNHDA and CDR2 SQIVND (reference sequence). The CDR3 is 13 residues long. V gave up 3 bases and J gave up 6 bases, with 9 bases separating them. The CDR3 protein is CASSIAGLQPQHF. CDR3 coding DNA: TGTGCCAGTAGTATCGCAGGGCTTCAGCCCCAGCATTTT.

This clone has at least ten counts. DNA for the CDR3: TGTGCCAGCGCGCCCAAGGGACAGGGGAACACTGAAGCTTTCTTT. Translated, it gives CASAPKGQGNTEAFF. The chain employs TRBV6-6 and TRBJ1-1, with 9 nucleotides matching TRBD1. J lost 1 base, V lost 8 bases, and 8 bases had no gene match. This CDR3 is built from 15 residues. Germline assignment: CDR1 MNHNY and CDR2 SVGAGI (reference sequence).

CDR3 loop: CASSPRGGSNQPQHF. The CDR3 nucleotides read TGTGCCAGCAGCCCAAGGGGAGGCAGCAATCAGCCCCAGCATTTT. The chain combines TRBV7-2 with TRBJ1-5, with D perhaps matching TRBD1 (5 bases). Trimming removed 5 bases from V and 1 base from J, with 12 bases in between. From germline, CDR1 is SGHTA and CDR2 FQGNSA. The length of the CDR3 is 15 residues.

This clone was observed a few times. The J gene is TRBJ1-3, the V gene TRBV9; D is perhaps TRBD1 (6 bases). The CDR3 sequence is 15 residues long. From germline, CDR1 is SGDLS and CDR2 YYNGEE. V lost 3 bases and J 4 bases, leaving 14 bases between the germline ends. The CDR3: CASSASTGGGNTIYF. The CDR3 coding sequence is TGTGCCAGCAGCGCGTCGACAGGAGGCGGAAACACCATATATTTT.

V and J are TRBV4-1 and TRBJ1-4, with 10 bases aligning to TRBD1. Germline loops: CDR1 MGHRA, CDR2 YSYEKL. CDR3 size: 15 residues. The J segment lost 6 bases and the V segment lost 3 bases, leaving 4 bases of the junction unmatched. The CDR3 nucleotides are TGCGCCAGCAGCCACCGACAGGGGGCGGATGAAAAACTGTTTTTT. It codes for CASSHRQGADEKLFF.

The chain is built from TRBV9 and TRBJ2-1; D is perhaps TRBD1 (6 bases). This CDR3 has 15 residues. V was cut by 3 bases and J by 8 bases, with 18 bases left in between. Per germline, CDR1 SGDLS and CDR2 YYNGEE. CDR3 bases: TGTGCCAGCAGCGCCAACCACAGGGTGGGCGATGAGCAGTTCTTC. Encoded protein: CASSANHRVGDEQFF.

This clone was detected a few times. The chain links TRBV4-1 to TRBJ2-3; TRBD2 matches at 10 bases. Germline V gene data show CDR1 as MGHRA and CDR2 as YSYEKL. The CDR3 covers 17 residues. The V segment lost 0 bases and the J segment 5 bases; nucleotides outside the gene matches: 8. This CDR3 is CASSQDGGAGGRDTQYF. The DNA of the CDR3 is TGCGCCAGCAGCCAAGATGGGGGAGCGGGGGGGCGAGATACGCAGTATTTT.

This clone was detected only a few times. CDR3 residues: CSVDGENTGELFF. The CDR3 DNA sequence: TGCAGCGTTGACGGGGAGAACACCGGGGAGCTGTTTTTT. V is TRBV29-1 and J is TRBJ2-2, with D perhaps TRBD2 (5 bases). Germline V gene lookup returns CDR1 SQVTM and CDR2 ANQGSEA. The V end was cut by 3 bases, the J end by 1 base, with 6 bases between. The CDR3 is made up of 13 amino acids.

This sequence joins TRBV11-3 and TRBJ2-7; possibly TRBD1 for D (6 bases). The V gene lost 1 base and the J gene lost 3 bases, with 7 bases spanning the gap. Per germline, CDR1 SGHNT and CDR2 YENEEA. The CDR3 has 13 amino acids. The chain's CDR3 is CASSLGGGYEQYF. CDR3 in DNA: TGTGCCAGCAGCTTAGGAGGGGGCTACGAGCAGTACTTC.

The chain links TRBV6-5 to TRBJ2-5; 10 bases line up with TRBD2. Looked up from germline, CDR1 is MNHEY and CDR2 is SVGAGI. After removal of 0 bases from V and 11 bases from J, the junction contained 3 bases not matched to a gene. The CDR3 consists of 13 residues. Written as DNA, the CDR3 is TGTGCCAGCAGTTACTCCCTAGCGGGGGAGCAGTACTTC. It is translated as CASSYSLAGEQYF.

The gene calls are TRBV11-3 and TRBJ2-1; 10 nucleotides match TRBD2. The germline V gene has CDR1 SGHNT and CDR2 YENEEA. Trimming removed 4 bases from V and 2 bases from J; junction bases left unmatched: 5. The length of the CDR3 is 16 residues. CDR3 DNA sequence: TGTGCCAGCAGCTCTTTAGCGGGGGGCACCTACAATGAGCAGTTCTTC. It encodes CASSSLAGGTYNEQFF.

The rearrangement links TRBV11-2 to TRBJ1-6, with 11 bases lining up with TRBD1. The CDR3 covers 16 residues. Germline assignment: CDR1 SGHAT and CDR2 FQNNGV. Germline trimming cut 5 bases from V and 9 bases from J; bases unmatched to any gene: 9. The CDR3 region is CASSLGGQGVRSPLHF. The CDR3 region has the DNA TGTGCCAGCAGCCTAGGGGGACAGGGGGTTCGTTCACCCCTCCACTTT.

The chain joins TRBV10-3 to TRBJ2-3, with 11 bases lining up with TRBD2. Trimming removed 7 bases from V and 5 bases from J; junction bases left unmatched: 2. Germline lookup yields CDR1 ENHRY and CDR2 SYGVKD. This CDR3 has 13 amino acids. CDR3 bases: TGTGCCATCACCGGACTAGCGGGAGATACGCAGTATTTT. Its protein is CAITGLAGDTQYF.

The chain combines TRBV5-1 with TRBJ1-5; the D gene is possibly TRBD1 (6 bases). CDR1 SGHRS and CDR2 YFSETQ come from the germline V gene. The CDR3 covers 15 residues. V was shortened by 3 bases and J by 4 bases, with 14 bases between the two germline ends. In DNA, the CDR3 is TGCGCCAGCAGCTCCCACAGGGAATGGAATCAGCCCCAGCATTTT. This sequence encodes CASSSHREWNQPQHF.

V and J are TRBV7-2 and TRBJ2-1, with D tentatively TRBD2 (6 bases). CDR1 and CDR2 from the germline V gene are SGHTA and FQGNSA. Trimming left V 1 base short and J 6 bases short, with 16 bases between. The CDR3 loop spans 16 amino acids. The CDR3 region is CASSLGVYSGSNEQFF. The CDR3 DNA sequence: TGTGCCAGCAGCTTAGGGGTATATAGCGGCAGCAATGAGCAGTTCTTC.

The J gene is TRBJ1-1, the V gene TRBV7-9, with D hard to call. The V end lost 6 bases, the J end lost 0 bases, and 11 bases lay between the germline ends. Germline V gives CDR1 SEHNR, CDR2 FQNEAQ (reference sequence). This CDR3 is 14 amino acids long. The CDR3 DNA sequence: TGTGCCAGCAGTTTAAACTCGATGAACACTGAAGCTTTCTTT. Encoded protein: CASSLNSMNTEAFF.